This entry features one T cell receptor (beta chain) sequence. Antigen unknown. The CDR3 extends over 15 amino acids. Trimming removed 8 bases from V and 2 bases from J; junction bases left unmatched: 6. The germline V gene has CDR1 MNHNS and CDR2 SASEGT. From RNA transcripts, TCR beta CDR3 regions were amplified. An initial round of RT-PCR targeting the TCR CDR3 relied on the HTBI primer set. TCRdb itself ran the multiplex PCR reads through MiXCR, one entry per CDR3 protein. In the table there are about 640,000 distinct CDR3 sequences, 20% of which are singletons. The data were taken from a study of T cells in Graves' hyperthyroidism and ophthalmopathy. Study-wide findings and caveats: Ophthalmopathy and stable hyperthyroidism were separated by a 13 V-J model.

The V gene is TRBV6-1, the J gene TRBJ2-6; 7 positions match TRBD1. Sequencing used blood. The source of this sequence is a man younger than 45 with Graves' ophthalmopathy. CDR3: CASLGTAPGANVLTF. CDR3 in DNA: TGTGCCAGCTTAGGGACAGCTCCTGGGGCCAACGTCCTGACTTTC.